The 28 T cell receptor beta chains below come from one sample, sequenced in a study of T cells in tuberculosis. Assay: immunoSEQ multiplex PCR; the TCRdb copy retains only in-frame clones and omits some. The table lists 47,000 or so clones, nearly 95% of them singletons, with over 1.1% in the top ten. The sample's time point: new active TB diagnosis, blood taken before or within 7 days of starting treatment. This material consisted of PBMCs, taken at tuberculosis diagnosis. Receptors originate from an adult with tuberculosis.

The chain carries TRBV5-1 and TRBJ2-1; 10 nucleotides line up with TRBD2. The CDR3 is made up of 15 amino acids. V shed 0 bases and J 7 bases; nucleotides not matched to a gene: 4. Germline V lookup: CDR1 SGHRS, CDR2 YFSETQ. The CDR3 region has the DNA TGCGCCAGCAGCTTGGGGCTAGCGGGAGTTAATGAGCAGTTCTTC. It yields the protein CASSLGLAGVNEQFF.

This clone was counted a few times. This specimen includes other DNA sequences encoding the same CDR3. The gene calls are TRBV28 and TRBJ2-5; D is unclear. Per the germline V gene, CDR1 is MDHEN and CDR2 is SYDVKM. With 7 bases removed from V and 1 base from J, the gap between germline ends came to 7 bases. This CDR3 contains 12 residues. CDR3 sequence reads: CASKRAQETQYF. CDR3 nucleotides: TGTGCCAGCAAAAGAGCCCAAGAGACCCAGTACTTC.

The chain joins TRBV2 to TRBJ1-5; D remains unclear. V was trimmed by 6 bases and J by 9 bases, leaving 15 bases between them. This CDR3 region has 13 residues. Germline CDR1 SNHLY, CDR2 FYNNEI. CDR3 nucleotides: TGTGCCAGCAGAGGAGGGCCGCAATGGCCCCAGCATTTT. Its translation: CASRGGPQWPQHF.

The V and J genes are TRBV5-6 and TRBJ2-1; D perhaps matches TRBD2 (5 bases). Germline V CDR1 and CDR2: SGHDT, YYEEEE. CDR3 length: 13 amino acids. V gave up 5 bases and J gave up 8 bases, with 14 bases separating them. The CDR3 spells CASRRAGADEQFF. CDR3 nucleotides: TGTGCCAGCAGAAGGGCGGGCGCTGATGAGCAGTTCTTC.

V and J are TRBV27 and TRBJ2-7, with 10 bases that match TRBD1. This CDR3 has 14 residues. J gave up 6 bases and V 2 bases, and 4 bases lay outside the gene matches. CDR1 is MNHEY, CDR2 SMNVEV, per germline (reference sequence). Here the CDR3 DNA reads TGTGCCAGCAGTTTACGGACAGGGGGAGGCGAGCAGTACTTC. Translation gives CASSLRTGGGEQYF.

The chain combines TRBV7-8 with TRBJ1-2, with TRBD1 identical over 9 bases. Unmatched junction bases numbered 3, after V lost 0 bases and J lost 7 bases. CDR3 length equals 14 residues. From germline, CDR1 is SGHVS and CDR2 FQNEAQ. In nucleotides, the CDR3 is TGTGCCAGCAGCTTAGCAGACAGGGGGGGTGGCTACACCTTC. Amino acids: CASSLADRGGGYTF.

The gene calls are TRBV16 and TRBJ2-1; TRBD1 matches at 8 bases. CDR1 and CDR2 from the germline V gene are KGHSY and FQNENV. CDR3 length: 14 amino acids. Trimming took 2 bases from V and 13 from J; bases not matched to a gene: 10. CDR3 DNA sequence: TGTGCCAGCAGCCAAGGAGGGACAGGTCCCCGACAGTTCTTC. Its translation is CASSQGGTGPRQFF.

In DNA form, the CDR3 reads TGTGCCAGCTCGCTGAAAGGGGGCGTCCAGCCCCAGCATTTT. Amino acids: CASSLKGGVQPQHF. This sequence joins TRBV18 and TRBJ1-5, with 7 bases identical to TRBD1. This CDR3 is built from 14 residues. CDR1 is KGHSH, CDR2 LQKENI, per germline. With V trimmed by 6 bases and J by 7 bases, 9 bases remained unmatched. Variable domain in full (rest from reference TRBV18 and TRBJ1-5): NAGVMQNPRHLVRRRGQEARLRCSPMKGHSHVYWYRQLPEEGLKFMVYLQKENIIDESGMPKERFSAEFPKEGPSILRIQQVVRGDSAAYFCASSLKGGVQPQHFGDGTRLSIL.

The genes are TRBV9 and TRBJ2-7; weak D call: TRBD2 (6 bases). Germline CDR1 is SGDLS and CDR2 is YYNGEE. The CDR3 is made up of 15 amino acids. V dropped 3 bases and J dropped 3 bases, with 16 bases sitting between them. CDR3 bases: TGTGCCAGCAGCGCCCAAGGAGGGCCCGGCTACGAGCAGTACTTC. Residues: CASSAQGGPGYEQYF.

The chain is built from TRBV10-3 and TRBJ2-7; 14 bases are shared with TRBD2. Germline-derived CDR1 and CDR2 are ENHRY and SYGVKD. V lost 10 bases to trimming and J lost 0 bases; unmatched junction nucleotides: 2. The CDR3 is made up of 14 amino acids. CDR3 in amino acids: CATGTSGSSYEQYF. The CDR3 DNA sequence: TGTGCCACTGGGACTAGCGGGAGCTCCTACGAGCAGTACTTC.

The rearrangement joins TRBV14 to TRBJ1-4; possible D gene TRBD1, 6 bases. V lost 0 bases, J lost 8 bases, and 22 bases lay in between. CDR1 SGHDN and CDR2 FVKESK come from the germline V gene. The CDR3 totals 18 residues. The CDR3 spells CASSQDFAGVTSLEKLFF. CDR3 bases: TGTGCCAGCAGCCAAGATTTCGCAGGGGTAACATCTTTAGAAAAACTGTTTTTT.

The V and J genes are TRBV18 and TRBJ2-7; perhaps TRBD1 as D (5 bases). V lost 5 bases and J 7 bases, leaving 12 bases between the germline ends. The germline V gene encodes CDR1 KGHSH and CDR2 LQKENI. The CDR3 is 12 residues long. The CDR3 DNA sequence: TGTGCCAGCTCAGGCAGGGCGGAGGAGCAGTACTTC. This sequence encodes CASSGRAEEQYF.

The rearrangement links TRBV27 to TRBJ1-5; 7 nucleotides match TRBD1. The V segment lost 5 bases and the J segment 2 bases; nucleotides outside the gene matches: 9. The CDR3 length is 16 residues. Per the germline V gene, CDR1 is MNHEY and CDR2 is SMNVEV (reference sequence). This CDR3 is CASSPHIGQGNQPQHF. In DNA form, the CDR3 reads TGTGCCAGCAGTCCCCATATCGGACAGGGCAATCAGCCCCAGCATTTT.

This chain joins TRBV28 and TRBJ1-2; possibly TRBD1 for D (6 bases). The CDR3 has 16 amino acids. In germline, CDR1 is MDHEN, CDR2 SYDVKM. Trimming removed 4 bases at V and 4 bases at J, with 19 bases between. CDR3 sequence: CASSSQRTDRSYGYTF. CDR3 bases: TGTGCCAGCAGTTCACAGAGGACAGATCGGAGCTATGGCTACACCTTC.

This clone has just a few counts. The chain joins TRBV28 to TRBJ1-5, with D perhaps TRBD1 (5 bases). V was trimmed by 1 base and J by 3 bases, leaving 10 bases between them. CDR1 is MDHEN and CDR2 is SYDVKM in the germline V gene. This CDR3 region has 15 residues. CDR3 sequence: CASSLFRQFNQPQHF. The CDR3 nucleotides are TGTGCCAGCAGTTTATTCAGACAGTTCAATCAGCCCCAGCATTTT.

The CDR3 region has the DNA TGTGCCTGGAGGGCCCCTGGGGGGGGCAATCAGCCCCAGCATTTT. It specifies CAWRAPGGGNQPQHF. The rearrangement joins TRBV30 to TRBJ1-5; tentative D call: TRBD1 (5 bases). The V end was cut by 3 bases, the J end by 2 bases, with 14 bases between. Germline V lookup: CDR1 GTSNPN, CDR2 SVGIG (reference sequence). The CDR3 loop spans 15 amino acids.

The V and J genes are TRBV6-4 and TRBJ2-3, with 13 nucleotides matching TRBD2. With 2 bases clipped from V and 6 bases from J, the junction kept 8 bases outside the gene matches. Germline V lookup: CDR1 MRHNA, CDR2 SNTAGT. The CDR3 contains 17 residues. DNA for the CDR3: TGTGCCAGCAGTGACCCCGGACTAGCGGGAGTCGGGGATACGCAGTATTTT. Its protein product is CASSDPGLAGVGDTQYF.

J is TRBJ1-2 and V is TRBV27; perhaps TRBD1 as D (6 bases). There are 15 residues in the CDR3. Looked up from germline, CDR1 is MNHEY and CDR2 is SMNVEV (reference sequence). With 6 bases removed from V and 4 bases from J, the gap between germline ends came to 18 bases. The CDR3 reads CASRYRVGVGYGYTF. The CDR3 coding sequence is TGTGCCAGCAGATACAGGGTCGGTGTTGGCTATGGCTACACCTTC.

This chain connects TRBV19 to TRBJ2-2; 12 bases fit TRBD2. The germline gives CDR1 LNHDA, CDR2 SQIVND (reference sequence). J was trimmed by 4 bases and V by 3 bases; bases with no gene match: 9. The CDR3 is made up of 18 amino acids. The CDR3 is CASSMAGLAGFRTGELFF. In DNA form, the CDR3 reads TGTGCCAGTAGTATGGCGGGACTAGCGGGTTTTCGCACCGGGGAGCTGTTTTTT.

CDR3 region: CASSQVRTSNEQFF. In DNA form, the CDR3 reads TGCGCCAGCAGCCAAGTTCGGACTAGCAATGAGCAGTTCTTC. The chain carries TRBV4-3 and TRBJ2-1; TRBD2 matches 7 bases. The CDR3 length is 14 residues. CDR1 LGHNA and CDR2 YSLEER come from the germline V gene. V lost 1 base and J lost 6; bases outside the gene matches: 3.

The chain combines TRBV7-6 with TRBJ2-7; maybe TRBD2 (6 bases). V lost 5 bases and J 3 bases, leaving 8 bases between the germline ends. Germline CDR1 reads SGHVS; CDR2 reads FNYEAQ. This CDR3 contains 12 residues. The CDR3 sequence is CASSPGGYEQYF. The CDR3 bases are TGTGCCAGCAGCCCCGGGGGCTACGAGCAGTACTTC.

This chain uses TRBV6-6 with TRBJ1-2; unclear D gene. Trimming shortened V by 8 bases and J by 2 bases, and 12 bases separated the two germline ends. Germline CDR1 reads MNHNY; CDR2 reads SVGAGI (reference sequence). The length of the CDR3 is 13 residues. The CDR3 sequence: CASGQRGNYGYTF. CDR3 nucleotides: TGTGCCAGCGGCCAGCGGGGAAACTATGGCTACACCTTC.

This clone was counted once. The V call is TRBV19, the J call TRBJ1-2; the match to TRBD1 covers 8 bases. With 9 bases clipped from V and 3 bases from J, the junction kept 6 bases outside the gene matches. This CDR3 is built from 13 residues. The germline V gene has CDR1 LNHDA and CDR2 SQIVND (reference sequence). The CDR3 here is CASRGTGYYGYTF. For the CDR3, the DNA is TGTGCCAGCCGGGGGACAGGCTACTATGGCTACACCTTC.

The chain carries TRBV6-1 and TRBJ2-3, with 8 bases identical to TRBD2. CDR1 and CDR2 from the germline V gene are MNHNS and SASEGT. Trimming at V came to 1 base and at J to 5 bases, leaving 5 bases not matched to a gene. The CDR3 runs to 15 residues. CDR3 sequence (DNA): TGTGCCAGCAGTGAAGGGGCGGGAGGAATAGATACGCAGTATTTT. Translation gives CASSEGAGGIDTQYF.

This rearrangement joins TRBV30 to TRBJ1-1, with D possibly matching TRBD1 (6 bases). The length of the CDR3 is 15 residues. The ends were cut back, 0 bases at V and 2 bases at J, with 13 bases in the middle. Germline values: CDR1 GTSNPN, CDR2 SVGIG (reference sequence). DNA for the CDR3: TGTGCCTGGAGTGTATTGGGCAGGGGAAACACTGAAGCTTTCTTT. It yields the protein CAWSVLGRGNTEAFF.

This clone came up once. The genes are TRBV30 and TRBJ1-1; no definite D call. Trimming cost V 5 bases and J 3 bases, with 7 bases left between them. There are 11 residues in the CDR3. The germline CDR1 and CDR2 sequences are GTSNPN and SVGIG (reference sequence). CDR3 sequence reads: CAWGQDTEAFF. The CDR3 DNA sequence: TGTGCCTGGGGTCAGGACACTGAAGCTTTCTTT.

The V and J genes are TRBV5-6 and TRBJ2-1, with TRBD1 identical over 10 bases. Per the germline V gene, CDR1 is SGHDT and CDR2 is YYEEEE. V lost 3 bases to trimming and J lost 7 bases; unmatched junction nucleotides: 4. The CDR3 length is 14 residues. CDR3 in amino acids: CASSSRTGGNEQFF. CDR3 DNA: TGTGCCAGCAGCTCTCGGACAGGGGGTAATGAGCAGTTCTTC.

The chain carries TRBV19 and TRBJ1-1, with 8 bases fitting TRBD1. CDR1 is LNHDA, CDR2 SQIVND, per germline (reference sequence). V lost 5 bases, J lost 8 bases, and 10 bases stayed unmatched. CDR3 length: 14 residues. The CDR3 DNA is TGTGCCAGTAGTGCGTACTTGTGGACAGGGGAAGCTTTCTTT. Its translation: CASSAYLWTGEAFF.